This T cell receptor beta chain is from a study of T cells after yellow fever vaccination. There are a few counts of this clonotype. Using its own MiXCR run on the 5' RACE reads, TCRdb lists one record per CDR3 protein. The sample carries tens of thousands of distinct CDR3 sequences, around 6.5% recorded once. Deletions cut 5 bases from V and 7 bases from J, with 18 bases between. This CDR3 spans 15 amino acids. From germline, CDR1 is SGHTA and CDR2 FQGNSA. This clonotype originated in a young man who received the YFV17D yellow fever vaccine. The sample here was CD8+ T cells sorted from PBMCs, taken less than 6 days after the first yellow fever vaccination. This chain uses TRBV7-2 with TRBJ1-5; D may be TRBD1 (6 bases). CDR3 DNA: TGTGCCAGCAGCCAAGCGGCGGGGGCGAGCCAGCCCCAGCATTTT. It yields the protein CASSQAAGASQPQHF.